This is a list of T cell receptor beta chains from one sample in a study of control samples from healthy donors and cancer patients. Sequencing used immunoSEQ multiplex PCR; TCRdb keeps in-frame clones, though not all of them. This sample has 150,000 or so clones; around 88% occur once, and the top ten carry over 1.5%. Material for sequencing was blood. These receptors were taken from a man between 18 and 29 years old in good health. Both conserved end residues are part of each CDR3. D genes are given only for firm matches. Clone sizes are given selectively: once, few, many, or a class where the clone is expanded.

D: .; size: .; V: TRBV7-2; J: TRBJ2-7; CDR3: CASTSLSEQYF; DNA: TGTGCCAGCACCTCCCTTTCTGAGCAGTACTTC
D: .; size: .; V: TRBV5-6; J: TRBJ1-1; CDR3: CASSFGTKTEAFF; DNA: TGTGCCAGCAGCTTCGGGACAAAGACTGAAGCTTTCTTT
D: .; size: .; V: TRBV30; J: TRBJ1-2; CDR3: CAWRPGGWGYGYTF; DNA: TGTGCCTGGAGACCCGGCGGGTGGGGCTATGGCTACACCTTC
D: .; size: large; V: TRBV7-9; J: TRBJ2-5; CDR3: CASSSRQYQETQYF; DNA: TGTGCCAGCAGCTCCCGACAATACCAAGAGACCCAGTACTTC
D: TRBD2; size: .; V: TRBV2; J: TRBJ2-3; CDR3: CASRRLAGGTDTQYF; DNA: TGTGCCAGCAGACGACTAGCGGGTGGCACAGATACGCAGTATTTT
D: .; size: once; V: TRBV5-4; J: TRBJ2-5; CDR3: CASSLGGPRDQETQYF; DNA: TGTGCCAGCAGCTTGGGAGGGCCACGGGACCAAGAGACCCAGTACTTC
D: TRBD1; size: .; V: TRBV2; J: TRBJ2-7; CDR3: CASMRTGTKGEQYF; DNA: TGTGCCAGCATGAGGACAGGGACCAAAGGGGAGCAGTACTTC
D: .; size: .; V: TRBV30; J: TRBJ1-3; CDR3: CAWSVGSLGNTIYF; DNA: TGTGCCTGGAGTGTGGGCAGTTTGGGGAACACCATATATTTT
D: TRBD2; size: .; V: TRBV7-2; J: TRBJ2-2; CDR3: CASSASGGNTGELFF; DNA: TGTGCCAGCAGTGCTAGCGGGGGGAACACCGGGGAGCTGTTTTTT
D: .; size: many; V: TRBV7-2; J: TRBJ2-5; CDR3: CASSLSGQETQYF; DNA: TGTGCCAGCAGCTTGTCAGGTCAAGAGACCCAGTACTTC
D: .; size: .; V: TRBV29-1; J: TRBJ1-2; CDR3: CSVPRTTNYGYTF; DNA: TGCAGCGTCCCACGGACAACTAACTATGGCTACACCTTC
D: TRBD1; size: .; V: TRBV9; J: TRBJ2-7; CDR3: CASSAGTGGTYEQYF; DNA: TGTGCCAGCAGCGCCGGGACAGGGGGAACCTACGAGCAGTACTTC
D: TRBD1; size: .; V: TRBV6-2/TRBV6-3; J: TRBJ2-7; CDR3: CASSYRAGGYREQYF; DNA: TGTGCCAGCAGTTACCGCGCAGGGGGTTATCGAGAGCAGTACTTC
D: .; size: .; V: TRBV4-1; J: TRBJ2-3; CDR3: CASSQADRTRTDTQYF; DNA: TGCGCCAGCAGCCAGGCTGACAGGACACGCACAGATACGCAGTATTTT
D: TRBD1; size: few; V: TRBV7-9; J: TRBJ1-2; CDR3: CASSLTTGGTHTF; DNA: TGTGCCAGCAGCTTAACGACAGGGGGGACCCACACCTTC
D: TRBD1; size: .; V: TRBV11-2; J: TRBJ1-1; CDR3: CASSPRTGQNTEAFF; DNA: TGTGCCAGCAGCCCTCGGACAGGGCAGAACACTGAAGCTTTCTTT
D: .; size: few; V: TRBV6-7; J: TRBJ1-5; CDR3: CASSYGGLSNQPQHF; DNA: TGTGCCAGCAGTTACGGGGGACTTAGCAATCAGCCCCAGCATTTT
D: TRBD1; size: .; V: TRBV5-1; J: TRBJ1-6; CDR3: CASSRRGTGMDSPLHF; DNA: TGCGCCAGCAGCCGACGAGGGACAGGGATGGATTCACCCCTCCACTTT
D: TRBD2; size: .; V: TRBV6-2/TRBV6-3; J: TRBJ2-2; CDR3: CASSQTSGGSSGELFF; DNA: TGTGCCAGCAGTCAGACTAGCGGGGGATCCTCCGGGGAGCTGTTTTTT
D: TRBD1; size: once; V: TRBV5-4; J: TRBJ2-7; CDR3: CASSAGQGAEQYF; DNA: TGTGCCAGCAGCGCGGGACAGGGGGCCGAGCAGTACTTC
D: .; size: .; V: TRBV27; J: TRBJ1-1; CDR3: CASMVYLNTEAFF; DNA: TGTGCCAGCATGGTTTACTTGAACACTGAAGCTTTCTTT
D: TRBD2; size: .; V: TRBV5-4; J: TRBJ2-1; CDR3: CASSSTRGGASEQFF; DNA: TGTGCCAGCAGCTCGACACGCGGGGGGGCGAGTGAGCAGTTCTTC
D: .; size: .; V: TRBV5-6; J: TRBJ1-4; CDR3: CASSSRAEPGEKLFF; DNA: TGTGCCAGCAGCTCACGGGCGGAACCCGGGGAAAAACTGTTTTTT
D: .; size: .; V: TRBV25-1; J: TRBJ1-1; CDR3: CASSREGDLNTEAFF; DNA: TGTGCCAGCAGTCGTGAGGGAGATCTGAACACTGAAGCTTTCTTT
D: .; size: .; V: TRBV11-2; J: TRBJ1-6; CDR3: CASSLGRGPNSPLHF; DNA: TGTGCCAGCAGCTTAGGGCGCGGACCCAATTCACCCCTCCACTTT
D: .; size: .; V: TRBV7-8; J: TRBJ2-5; CDR3: CASSLVGTARKETQYF; DNA: TGTGCCAGCAGCTTAGTCGGTACGGCCCGAAAAGAGACCCAGTACTTC
D: .; size: .; V: TRBV7-2; J: TRBJ2-1; CDR3: CASSLDIGRRNNEQFF; DNA: TGTGCCAGCAGCTTAGACATCGGCAGAAGGAACAATGAGCAGTTCTTC
D: .; size: once; V: TRBV2; J: TRBJ1-4; CDR3: CASRLTVATNEKLFF; DNA: TGTGCCAGCAGACTGACAGTTGCAACTAATGAAAAACTGTTTTTT
D: .; size: .; V: TRBV12-3/TRBV12-4; J: TRBJ1-1; CDR3: CASSLTPNTEAFF; DNA: TGTGCCAGCAGTTTAACCCCGAACACTGAAGCTTTCTTT
D: .; size: .; V: TRBV28; J: TRBJ2-7; CDR3: CASSFLGSPYEQYF; DNA: TGTGCCAGCAGTTTTCTCGGCAGTCCCTACGAGCAGTACTTC
D: .; size: .; V: TRBV27; J: TRBJ1-2; CDR3: CASRTGLANYGYTF; DNA: TGTGCCAGCAGAACAGGGTTAGCTAACTATGGCTACACCTTC
D: .; size: .; V: TRBV4-2; J: TRBJ2-5; CDR3: CASSQEGRAYQETQYF; DNA: TGTGCCAGCAGCCAAGAAGGCAGGGCCTACCAAGAGACCCAGTACTTC